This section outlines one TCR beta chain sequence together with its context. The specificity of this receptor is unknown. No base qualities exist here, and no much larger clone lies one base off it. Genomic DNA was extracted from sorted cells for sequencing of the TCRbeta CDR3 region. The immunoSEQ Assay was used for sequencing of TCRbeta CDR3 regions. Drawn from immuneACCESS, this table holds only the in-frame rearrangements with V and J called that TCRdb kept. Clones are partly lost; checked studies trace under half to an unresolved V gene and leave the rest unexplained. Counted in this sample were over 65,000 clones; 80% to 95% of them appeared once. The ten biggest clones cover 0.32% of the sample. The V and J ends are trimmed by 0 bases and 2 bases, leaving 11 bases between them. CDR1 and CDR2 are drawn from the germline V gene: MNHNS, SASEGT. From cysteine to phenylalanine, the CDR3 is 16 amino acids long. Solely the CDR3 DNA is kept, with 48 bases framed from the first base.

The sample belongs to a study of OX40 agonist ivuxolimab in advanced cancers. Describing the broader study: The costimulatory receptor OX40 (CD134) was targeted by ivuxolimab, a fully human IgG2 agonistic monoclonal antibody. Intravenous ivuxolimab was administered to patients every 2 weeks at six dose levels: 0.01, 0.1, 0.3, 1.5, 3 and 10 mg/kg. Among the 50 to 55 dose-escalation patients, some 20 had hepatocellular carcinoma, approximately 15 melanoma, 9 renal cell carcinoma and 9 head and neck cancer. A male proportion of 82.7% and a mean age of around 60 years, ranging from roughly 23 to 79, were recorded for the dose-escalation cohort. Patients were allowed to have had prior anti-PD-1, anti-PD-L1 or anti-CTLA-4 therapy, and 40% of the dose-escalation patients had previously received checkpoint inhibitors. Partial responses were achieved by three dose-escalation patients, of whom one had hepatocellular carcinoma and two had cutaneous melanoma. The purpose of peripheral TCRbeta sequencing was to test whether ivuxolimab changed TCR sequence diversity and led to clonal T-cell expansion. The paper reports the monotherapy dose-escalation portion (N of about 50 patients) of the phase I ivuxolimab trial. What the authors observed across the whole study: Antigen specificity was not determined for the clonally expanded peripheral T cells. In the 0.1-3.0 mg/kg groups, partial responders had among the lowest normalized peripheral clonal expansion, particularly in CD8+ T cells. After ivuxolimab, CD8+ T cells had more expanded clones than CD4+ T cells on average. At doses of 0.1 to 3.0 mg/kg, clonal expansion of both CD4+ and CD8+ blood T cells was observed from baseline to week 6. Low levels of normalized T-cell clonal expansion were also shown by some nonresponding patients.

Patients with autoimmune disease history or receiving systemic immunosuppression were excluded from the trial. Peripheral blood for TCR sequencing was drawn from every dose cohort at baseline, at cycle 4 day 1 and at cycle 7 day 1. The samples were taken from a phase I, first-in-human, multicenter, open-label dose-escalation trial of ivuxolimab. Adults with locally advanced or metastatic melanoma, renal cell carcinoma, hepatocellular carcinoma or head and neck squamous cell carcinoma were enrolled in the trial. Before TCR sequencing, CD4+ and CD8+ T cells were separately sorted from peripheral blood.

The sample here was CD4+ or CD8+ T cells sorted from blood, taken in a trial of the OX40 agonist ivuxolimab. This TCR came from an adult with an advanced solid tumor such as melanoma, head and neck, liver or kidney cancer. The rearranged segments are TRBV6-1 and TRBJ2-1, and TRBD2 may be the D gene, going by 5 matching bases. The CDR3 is CASSEAGGTTYNEQFF. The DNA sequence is TGTGCCAGCAGTGAAGCTGGAGGAACCACCTACAATGAGCAGTTCTTC.